The source of this T cell receptor (beta chain) is a study of Graves' ophthalmopathy and Graves' hyperthyroidism. RNA transcripts provided the template for amplifying TCR beta CDR3 regions. In the first round, RT-PCR was carried out with HTBI primers, and a multiplex PCR formed the second round. TCRdb re-analysed the multiplex PCR reads in MiXCR, keeping a single row per CDR3 protein. The table includes about 740,000 distinct CDR3 sequences, about 44% detected once. CDR1 ENHRY and CDR2 SYGVKD come from the germline V gene. There are 10 residues in the CDR3. Note on this clonotype: At one end the junction does not follow the germline gene, possibly because of a read error.

This sequence originates from an adult man with Graves' ophthalmopathy. The rearrangement uses TRBV10-3 and TRBJ1-2; tentative D call: TRBD1 (6 bases). Sequenced sample: peripheral blood. CDR3 DNA sequence: TGTGTCATCGGACAGACTGGCTACACCTTC. Its translation is CVIGQTGYTF.